The clone carrying this T cell receptor beta chain was picked up a small number of times. As yet, its antigen is unknown. This CDR3 contains 15 residues. Germline V gene sequence: CDR1 MNHEY, CDR2 SVGAGI. Germline trimming cut 6 bases from V and 7 bases from J; bases unmatched to any gene: 10. This table comes from immunoSEQ multiplex PCR, and its TCRdb copy is limited to in-frame clones, with some not included. The sample records roughly 260,000 clones, around 90% being singletons. The data derive from a study of cytomegalovirus exposure and HLA in healthy donors. Study conclusions and caveats: Reportedly, diagnosis of cytomegalovirus status by the classifier showed high specificity and sensitivity.

This clonotype originated in a woman younger than 35 in good health and CMV-seronegative. The chain links TRBV6-5 to TRBJ1-5; TRBD1 agrees at 9 bases. Material for sequencing was PBMCs. CDR3 DNA sequence: TGTGCCAGCAGCCACAGGGGGCTAGGAGGACAGCCCCAGCATTTT. This codes for CASSHRGLGGQPQHF.